The clone carrying this T cell receptor (beta chain) showed up just a few times. Its target is not known. Tagging with unique molecular identifiers was applied to individual cDNA molecules. Using its own MiXCR run on the 5' RACE reads, TCRdb lists one record per CDR3 protein. The sample carries about 59,000 distinct CDR3 sequences, roughly 10% recorded once. This sample stems from a study of early T cells in non-severe SARS-CoV-2 infection. Study-level information: Sequenced material consisted of bulk RNA (from unsorted whole blood), and chains were unpaired.

Findings and caveats of the study: VDJdb matches were skewed toward anti-spike CD8 T cell responses.

Specimen: whole blood. The TCR sequence derives from an adult who was a healthcare worker with PCR-confirmed SARS-CoV-2 infection or an uninfected control (not recorded which).

CDR3 DNA: TGTGCCAGCAGCTTAGTCGGGGGCGGCGGCAATGAGCAGTTCTTC. Its protein product is CASSLVGGGGNEQFF. The genes are TRBV11-3 and TRBJ2-1; D might be TRBD1 or TRBD2, each matching 6 bases. Looked up from germline, CDR1 is SGHNT and CDR2 is YENEEA. Trimming left V 1 base short and J 6 bases short, with 13 bases between. The CDR3 covers 15 residues.